A single sample is the source of the 25 T cell receptor beta chains below, sequenced in a study of T cells in Graves' hyperthyroidism and ophthalmopathy. RNA transcripts served as the template for amplifying TCR beta CDR3 regions. TCR CDR3 underwent first-round RT-PCR with the HTBI primer set. TCRdb recomputed calls from the multiplex PCR reads with MiXCR, one row per CDR3 protein. The repertoire holds about 570,000 distinct CDR3 sequences, with approximately 15% as singletons. Material for sequencing was blood. These receptors came from a woman between 35 and 50 years old with Graves' hyperthyroidism.

There are many counts of this clonotype. This chain connects TRBV20-1 to TRBJ2-7, with D hard to call. Per germline, CDR1 DFQATT and CDR2 SNEGSKA (reference sequence). CDR3 size: 12 residues. Trimming shortened V by 3 bases and J by 0 bases, and 6 bases separated the two germline ends. In DNA, the CDR3 is TGCAGTGCTAGCGTGAGCTCCTACGAGCAGTACTTC. Protein sequence: CSASVSSYEQYF.

This clonotype was found many times. The chain combines TRBV2 with TRBJ2-1, with 9 bases aligning to TRBD2. Germline CDR1 is SNHLY and CDR2 is FYNNEI. CDR3 size: 15 residues. Trimming took 6 bases from V and 6 from J; bases not matched to a gene: 9. The CDR3 region has the DNA TGTGCCAGCAGGGCGGGACTAGCTCAGGCCAATGAGCAGTTCTTC. Translation: CASRAGLAQANEQFF.

On this clonotype: Since a much larger clone is just one base distant, this may be a read error. V usage is TRBV7-2 and J usage is TRBJ1-1; D gene ambiguous. V lost 8 bases and J 6 bases, leaving 10 bases between the germline ends. This CDR3 comprises 11 residues. The V gene's germline CDR1 is SGHTA and CDR2 FQGNSA. CDR3 amino acids: CASGRTPEAFF. The CDR3 bases are TGTGCCAGCGGTCGAACCCCTGAAGCTTTCTTT.

This clonotype was detected only a few times. The chain combines TRBV5-1 with TRBJ2-5; D is uncertain. V shed 0 bases and J shed 5 bases, with 14 bases lying between them. The CDR3 has 15 residues. Germline V gene data show CDR1 as SGHRS and CDR2 as YFSETQ. CDR3 in amino acids: CASSLGTLESETQYF. The CDR3 DNA follows: TGCGCCAGCAGCTTGGGAACGCTAGAGAGCGAGACCCAGTACTTC.

This rearrangement joins TRBV6-1 to TRBJ2-2; TRBD1 or TRBD2 may be the D gene (6 bases each). The V end lost 7 bases, the J end lost 4 bases, and 19 bases lay between the germline ends. The CDR3 spans 16 residues. In germline, CDR1 is MNHNS, CDR2 SASEGT. As DNA, the CDR3 is TGTGCCAGCAAAAACACAGGGCGGGGCGGCACCGGGGAGCTGTTTTTT. Translated: CASKNTGRGGTGELFF.

This clonotype was recorded at least ten times. This CDR3 reads CASSDRYGTEAFF. The CDR3 bases are TGTGCCAGCAGCGATCGGTACGGCACTGAAGCTTTCTTT. The rearrangement links TRBV3-1 to TRBJ1-1; D gene unclear. Germline V gene data show CDR1 as LGHDT and CDR2 as YNNKEL (reference sequence). V was clipped by 5 bases and J by 4 bases, with 11 bases between them. This CDR3 region has 13 residues.

This clonotype has just a few counts. The rearrangement uses TRBV7-2 and TRBJ2-2, with D maybe TRBD2 (5 bases). CDR3 length: 16 residues. Trimming took 1 base from V and 5 from J, leaving 14 bases between them. Looked up from germline, CDR1 is SGHTA and CDR2 is FQGNSA. CDR3 amino acids: CASSLDPGRRTGELFF. The CDR3 DNA reads as TGTGCCAGCAGCTTAGACCCGGGAAGACGGACCGGGGAGCTGTTTTTT.

This clonotype appeared a few times. The J gene is TRBJ2-2, the V gene TRBV6-4, with D possibly TRBD2 on 6 matching bases. The CDR3 is made up of 16 amino acids. Trimming cost V 6 bases and J 2 bases, with 16 bases left between them. From germline, CDR1 is MRHNA and CDR2 SNTAGT. CDR3 DNA: TGTGCCAGCAGAACCTCGGGAGCCCAAAACACCGGGGAGCTGTTTTTT. This encodes CASRTSGAQNTGELFF.

This clonotype has at least ten counts. The rearrangement joins TRBV5-1 to TRBJ2-5; 7 bases align to TRBD2. Germline V gene lookup returns CDR1 SGHRS and CDR2 YFSETQ. J lost 4 bases, V lost 1 base, and 4 bases had no gene match. The length of the CDR3 is 14 residues. The DNA of the CDR3 is TGCGCCAGCAGCTTGTTGATAGCGGGAGAGACCCAGTACTTC. Translating it yields CASSLLIAGETQYF.

This clonotype turned up a few times. The gene calls are TRBV19 and TRBJ2-5, with D possibly being TRBD2 (6 bases). This CDR3 comprises 12 residues. Germline assignment: CDR1 LNHDA and CDR2 SQIVND (reference sequence). Trimming cost V 9 bases and J 3 bases, with 11 bases left between them. In DNA form, the CDR3 reads TGTGCCAGACTTAGCGGAAAAGAGACCCAGTACTTC. This sequence encodes CARLSGKETQYF.

DNA of the CDR3: TGTGCCAGTAGTATACCGCCGGGTAGCGGGGTCTCCTACGAGCAGTACTTC. Translated: CASSIPPGSGVSYEQYF. The V gene is TRBV19, the J gene TRBJ2-7, with 8 bases fitting TRBD2. Trimming cost V 2 bases and J 0 bases; bases outside gene matches: 9. The germline V gene has CDR1 LNHDA and CDR2 SQIVND (reference sequence). There are 17 residues in the CDR3.

Ten or more counts support this clonotype. J is TRBJ2-2 and V is TRBV6-1, with 9 bases aligning to TRBD2. The germline gives CDR1 MNHNS, CDR2 SASEGT. The CDR3 length is 16 residues. Trimming took 9 bases from V and 1 from J; bases not matched to a gene: 9. CDR3 sequence: CARPTRLAENTGELFF. The CDR3, as DNA: TGTGCCAGACCCACTCGACTAGCGGAGAACACCGGGGAGCTGTTTTTT.

The table lists this clonotype with a few counts. The chain couples TRBV14 to TRBJ2-2; D may be TRBD2 (5 bases). The V gene's germline CDR1 is SGHDN and CDR2 FVKESK. V shed 6 bases and J shed 3 bases, with 17 bases lying between them. CDR3 size: 16 residues. The DNA for the CDR3 is TGTGCCAGCAGTCTTAGACTGGCGAGGGACACCGGGGAGCTGTTTTTT. It codes for CASSLRLARDTGELFF.

In its sample, this clonotype was seen many times. In nucleotides, the CDR3 is TGTGCCAGCATGGGGGATCAAGAGACCCAGTACTTC. This codes for CASMGDQETQYF. The chain combines TRBV28 with TRBJ2-5, with D perhaps matching TRBD1 or TRBD2 (5 bases each). The CDR3 covers 12 residues. Germline lookup yields CDR1 MDHEN and CDR2 SYDVKM. V was shortened by 7 bases and J by 2 bases, with 8 bases between the two germline ends.

This clonotype has at least ten counts. The V gene is TRBV28, the J gene TRBJ2-1, with D possibly TRBD1 on 5 matching bases. CDR1 is MDHEN, CDR2 SYDVKM, per germline. This CDR3 has 15 amino acids. The germline V and J ends were trimmed by 3 bases and 5 bases, with 14 bases remaining between them. The CDR3 DNA is TGTGCCAGCAGTTTGGGTGCAGGGCCCGACAATGAGCAGTTCTTC. It translates to CASSLGAGPDNEQFF.

This clonotype was seen at least ten times. The J gene is TRBJ1-2, the V gene TRBV28; D not resolved. CDR1 is MDHEN, CDR2 SYDVKM, per germline. Trimming took 4 bases from V and 4 from J, leaving 13 bases between them. The CDR3 is 14 residues long. The CDR3 region has the DNA TGTGCCAGCAGTTCGTTCGGAGGGAGCTATGGCTACACCTTC. It codes for CASSSFGGSYGYTF.

The table lists this clonotype with a few counts. This chain links TRBV5-1 with TRBJ2-3; TRBD2 aligns across 14 bases. V shed 0 bases and J 4 bases; nucleotides not matched to a gene: 7. Germline CDR1 SGHRS, CDR2 YFSETQ. The length of the CDR3 is 18 residues. This CDR3 is CASSLGAGTSGSADTQYF. The CDR3 DNA sequence: TGCGCCAGCAGCTTGGGGGCCGGGACTAGCGGGAGCGCAGATACGCAGTATTTT.

Many counts were recorded for this clonotype. The rearrangement uses TRBV12-3 or TRBV12-4 and TRBJ2-1; 7 bases agree with TRBD1. The CDR3 is 16 amino acids. J lost 1 base, V lost 3 bases, and 6 bases had no gene match. CDR3 protein: CASSLGPGGSYNEQFF. CDR3 nucleotides: TGTGCCAGCAGTTTGGGGCCAGGGGGTTCCTACAATGAGCAGTTCTTC.

This clonotype was seen many times. In DNA, the CDR3 is TGTGCCAGCAGTTTAATGGCATCATCGGGTGGCTACACCTTC. The encoded protein is CASSLMASSGGYTF. The rearrangement links TRBV12-3 or TRBV12-4 to TRBJ1-2, with D unclear. The CDR3 contains 14 residues. Trimming left V 2 bases short and J 7 bases short, with 14 bases between.

At least ten counts were recorded for this clonotype. The rearrangement links TRBV7-2 to TRBJ2-3; TRBD1 matches at 10 bases. Germline CDR1 and CDR2: SGHTA and FQGNSA. J gave up 5 bases and V 7 bases, and 6 bases lay outside the gene matches. This CDR3 spans 14 amino acids. The CDR3 DNA reads TGTGCCAGCATCCGGGACAGGGGCAGAGATACGCAGTATTTT. It is translated as CASIRDRGRDTQYF.

This clonotype came up many times. The chain employs TRBV7-2 and TRBJ2-1; 8 positions agree with TRBD2. The trim removed 0 bases at V and 6 bases at J, leaving 7 bases unmatched. This CDR3 comprises 16 residues. Germline-derived CDR1 and CDR2 are SGHTA and FQGNSA. The CDR3 protein is CASSLAGNREGNEQFF. Written as DNA, the CDR3 is TGTGCCAGCAGCTTAGCTGGAAACCGGGAGGGCAATGAGCAGTTCTTC. Full variable domain (remainder filled in from reference TRBV7-2 and TRBJ2-1): GAGVSQSPSNKVTEKGKDVELRCDPISGHTALYWYRQSLGQGLEFLIYFQGNSAPDKSGLPSDRFSAERTGGSVSTLTIQRTQQEDSAVYLCASSLAGNREGNEQFFGPGTRLTVL.

This clonotype has a handful of counts. The chain couples TRBV2 to TRBJ1-5, with TRBD1 matching over 11 bases. This CDR3 has 16 amino acids. With 4 bases clipped from V and 7 bases from J, the junction kept 9 bases outside the gene matches. Germline CDR1 and CDR2: SNHLY and FYNNEI. CDR3 DNA: TGTGCCAGCAGTGGGACAGGGGGCCCGGGCAGGCAGCCCCAGCATTTT. This codes for CASSGTGGPGRQPQHF.

This clonotype was found a few times. The chain uses TRBV19 and TRBJ2-7; D remains unclear. CDR3 size: 14 residues. V gave up 3 bases and J gave up 0 bases, with 9 bases separating them. From germline, CDR1 is LNHDA and CDR2 SQIVND (reference sequence). CDR3 nucleotide sequence: TGTGCCAGTAGTATCCAGGCTGCCTCCTACGAGCAGTACTTC. Its translation: CASSIQAASYEQYF.

This clonotype was seen many times. V gene TRBV27 combines with J gene TRBJ1-2; D may be TRBD1 (5 bases). V was clipped by 0 bases and J by 0 bases, with 8 bases between them. The CDR3 is made up of 15 amino acids. The germline V gene has CDR1 MNHEY and CDR2 SMNVEV (reference sequence). CDR3 nucleotide sequence: TGTGCCAGCAGTTTATCAAGGGGAGCTAACTATGGCTACACCTTC. This gives the protein CASSLSRGANYGYTF.

This chain uses TRBV5-6 with TRBJ2-1; TRBD1 matches at 8 bases. The CDR3 has 14 residues. CDR1 and CDR2 (germline): SGHDT, YYEEEE. Trimming took 1 base from V and 6 from J; bases not matched to a gene: 3. In nucleotides, the CDR3 is TGTGCCAGCAGCTTGCCCACAGGGGGCAATGAGCAGTTCTTC. This sequence encodes CASSLPTGGNEQFF.